The present T cell receptor (delta chain) was sequenced within a study of gamma-delta chains in newborns, infants, children. This clone turned up a few times. TCRdb repeated clone calling on the reads with CATT. The table has some 5,000 delta-chain clones, 3.3% seen once. The clonotype was recovered from a child who was a newborn, infant or young child, either healthy, febrile or measles-vaccinated (not recorded which). The specimen was blood.

The CDR3 sequence: CACDTESTGGYSTDKLIF. Written as DNA, the CDR3 is TGTGCCTGTGACACCGAGAGTACTGGGGGATACAGCACCGATAAACTCATCTTT. The rearrangement uses TRDV2 and TRDJ1; TRDD3 matches 12 bases. The CDR3 has 18 residues. The ends lost 0 bases at V and 1 base at J; junction bases unmatched: 8. Per the germline V gene, CDR1 is GEAIGNYY and CDR2 is EKD.